This T cell receptor (beta chain) was observed in a study of sequential checkpoint blockade in melanoma. The overall study: Randomization was 1:1 between first-line nivolumab→ipilimumab and ipilimumab→nivolumab. Each arm's sequence ended with maintenance nivolumab.

Sequencing was performed with immunoSEQ multiplex PCR; in TCRdb, only in-frame clones are kept and a portion is missing. Among about 40,000 clones listed, 70% to 90% were seen once. The junction had 10 bases not matched to a gene; V was cut back by 7 bases and J by 10 bases. Germline V gene sequence: CDR1 GTSNPN, CDR2 SVGIG (reference sequence). The CDR3 sequence is 15 residues long. Treatment indicated: randomized to nivolumab then ipilimumab (arm A) or the reverse (arm B). V and J are TRBV30 and TRBJ2-1, with TRBD2 matching over 16 bases. The sample in question was CD8+ T cells sorted from blood (inferred from file names), obtained from a patient given nivolumab and ipilimumab in sequence. This clonotype originated in a human donor with melanoma. CDR3 DNA sequence: TGTGCCTCGCTAGGGACTAGCGGGGGGGTGGGGGAGCAGTTCTTC. The encoded protein is CASLGTSGGVGEQFF.